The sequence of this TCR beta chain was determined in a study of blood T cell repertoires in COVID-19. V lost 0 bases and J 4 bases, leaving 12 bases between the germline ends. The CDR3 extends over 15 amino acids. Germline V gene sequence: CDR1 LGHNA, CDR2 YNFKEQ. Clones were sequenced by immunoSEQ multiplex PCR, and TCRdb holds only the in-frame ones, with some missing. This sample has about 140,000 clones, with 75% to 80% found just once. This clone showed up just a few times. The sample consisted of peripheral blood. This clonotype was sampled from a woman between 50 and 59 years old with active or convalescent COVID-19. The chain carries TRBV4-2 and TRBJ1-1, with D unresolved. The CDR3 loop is CASSQDRGGGTEAFF. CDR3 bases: TGTGCCAGCAGCCAAGATCGGGGAGGAGGCACTGAAGCTTTCTTT.